This T cell receptor (beta chain) was obtained from a study of blood T cells in healthy people across ages. Study-wide results and caveats: Estimates of diversity drawn from one million T cells were considered underestimates. Researchers report that TCR beta diversity correlated strongly with naive T cell percentage.

The CDR3 is 14 amino acids. The V segment lost 1 base and the J segment 8 bases; nucleotides outside the gene matches: 6. Germline CDR1 reads SQVTM; CDR2 reads ANQGSEA. Then a second PCR, running about 6 to 12 cycles, was carried out with a sample-barcoded 5' primer and a J-beta primer mix. A single record per CDR3 protein comes from TCRdb applying MiXCR to the 5' RACE reads. The profile shows about 1.4 million distinct CDR3 sequences, approximately 59% of them singletons. Comment on this clonotype: What it recognizes is unknown.

The receptor's source is a man in his late teens or twenties in good health. The sequenced sample was blood. The rearrangement joins TRBV29-1 to TRBJ1-4; 8 positions match TRBD1. The CDR3 region has the DNA TGCAGCGTTGAAGGGACAGGGTCAACAGAAAAACTGTTTTTT. This codes for CSVEGTGSTEKLFF.